This T cell receptor (beta chain) derives from a study of naive and memory T cell subsets. Study results and limitations: In naive cells, over 90% of TCR sequences were seen only once. A few larger clonotypes appeared in naive repertoires, especially CD8, possibly memory cells re-expressing CD45RA.

The CDR3 has 15 amino acids. V trimming: 6 bases; J trimming: 5 bases; junction bases outside the gene matches: 8. Germline values: CDR1 LNHDA, CDR2 SQIVND (reference sequence). As to this clonotype: No antigen is known for it.

The beta constant-region primer was an equimolar mix of two oligonucleotides covering TRBC1 and TRBC2. The ligated cDNA underwent four PCR rounds using SP2 and nested alpha and beta constant-region primers. MiXCR, run by TCRdb on the UMI-ligation and nested PCR reads, gives a single entry per CDR3 protein. This sample has roughly 100,000 distinct CDR3 sequences, with about 11% found just once. The sequenced material came from naive CD4+ T cells from blood. The chain employs TRBV19 and TRBJ1-5; 9 positions match TRBD1. The receptor comes from a human donor in good health. The CDR3 bases are TGTGCCAGTAGCAGGGACAGGGATCATCATCAGCCCCAGCATTTT. Amino acid sequence: CASSRDRDHHQPQHF.